Included here is one T cell receptor beta chain sequence, with context. Study processing details: Nucleated cell number was recorded as an estimate derived from reference gene primer amplification. Clones were read by immunoSEQ multiplex PCR, and TCRdb kept only the in-frame ones, dropping some. Clone size and the V and J calls come from that table; the DNA yielded D and trimming. The sample includes roughly 100,000 clones, approximately 84% of them seen just once. The V gene's germline CDR1 is SGHRS and CDR2 YFSETQ. The CDR3 has 13 residues. The V gene lost 2 bases and the J gene lost 3 bases, with 9 bases spanning the gap. The sample originates from a study of blood T cell repertoires in COVID-19. The overall study: Researchers got acute and convalescent COVID-19 samples from the United States, Italy and Spain. Sources were T cells, B-cell-depleted T cells, or PBMCs; the material itself was cDNA or gDNA.

The rearrangement links TRBV5-1 to TRBJ2-7; D ambiguous. The sequenced sample consisted of peripheral blood. This TCR was sampled from a man aged 70-80 years with acute or convalescent COVID-19. CDR3 DNA: TGCGCCAGCAGCTTTACAAGGAGCTACGAGCAGTACTTC. It specifies CASSFTRSYEQYF. The full variable domain, completed using reference TRBV5-1 and TRBJ2-7, is KAGVTQTPRYLIKTRGQQVTLSCSPISGHRSVSWYQQTPGQGLQFLFEYFSETQRNKGNFPGRFSGRQFSNSRSEMNVSTLELGDSALYLCASSFTRSYEQYFGPGTRLTVT.